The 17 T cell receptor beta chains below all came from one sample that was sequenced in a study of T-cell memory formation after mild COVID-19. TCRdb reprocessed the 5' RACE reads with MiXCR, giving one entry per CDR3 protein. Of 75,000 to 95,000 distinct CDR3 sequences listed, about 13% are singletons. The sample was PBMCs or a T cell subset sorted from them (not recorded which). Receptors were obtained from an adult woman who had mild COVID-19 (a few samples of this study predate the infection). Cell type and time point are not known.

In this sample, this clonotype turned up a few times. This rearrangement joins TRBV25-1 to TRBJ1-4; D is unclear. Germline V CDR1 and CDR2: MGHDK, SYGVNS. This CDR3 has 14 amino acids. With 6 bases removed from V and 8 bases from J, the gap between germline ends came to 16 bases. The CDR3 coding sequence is TGTGCCAGCAGCCCTGGGATTGATATCGAAAAACTGTTTTTT. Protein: CASSPGIDIEKLFF. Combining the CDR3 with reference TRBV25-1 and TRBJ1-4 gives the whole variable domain EADIYQTPRYLVIGTGKKITLECSQTMGHDKMYWYQQDPGMELHLIHYSYGVNSTEKGDLSSESTVSRIRTEHFPLTLESARPSHTSQYLCASSPGIDIEKLFFGSGTQLSVL.

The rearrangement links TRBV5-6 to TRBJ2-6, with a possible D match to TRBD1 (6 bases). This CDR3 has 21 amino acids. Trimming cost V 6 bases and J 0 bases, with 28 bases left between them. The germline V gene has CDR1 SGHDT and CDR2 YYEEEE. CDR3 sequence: CASIFRQGRLTTSSGANVLTF. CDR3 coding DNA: TGTGCCAGCATCTTTAGGCAGGGGAGACTAACGACGAGCTCTGGGGCCAACGTCCTGACTTTC.

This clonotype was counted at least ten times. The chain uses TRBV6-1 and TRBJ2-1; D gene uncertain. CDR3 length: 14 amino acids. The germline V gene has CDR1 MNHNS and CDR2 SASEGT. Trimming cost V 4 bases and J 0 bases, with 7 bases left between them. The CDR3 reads CASSGLSSYNEQFF. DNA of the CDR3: TGTGCCAGCAGTGGACTGAGCTCCTACAATGAGCAGTTCTTC.

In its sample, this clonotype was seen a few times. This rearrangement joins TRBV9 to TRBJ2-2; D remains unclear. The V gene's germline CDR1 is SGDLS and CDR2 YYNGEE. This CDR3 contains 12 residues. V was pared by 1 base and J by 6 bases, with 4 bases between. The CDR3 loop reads CASSVNPGELFF. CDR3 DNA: TGTGCCAGCAGCGTAAACCCCGGGGAGCTGTTTTTT.

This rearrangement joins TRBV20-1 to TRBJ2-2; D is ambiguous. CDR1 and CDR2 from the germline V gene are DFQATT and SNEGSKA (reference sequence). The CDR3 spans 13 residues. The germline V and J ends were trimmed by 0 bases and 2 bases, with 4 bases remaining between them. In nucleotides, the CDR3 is TGCAGTGCTAGAGAGCAAAACACCGGGGAGCTGTTTTTT. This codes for CSAREQNTGELFF.

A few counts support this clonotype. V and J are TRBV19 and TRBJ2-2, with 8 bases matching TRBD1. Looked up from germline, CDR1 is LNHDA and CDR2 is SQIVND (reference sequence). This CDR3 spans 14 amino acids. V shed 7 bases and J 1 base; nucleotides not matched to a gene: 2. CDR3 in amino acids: CASTGTGNTGELFF. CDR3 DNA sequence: TGTGCCAGTACCGGGACAGGGAACACCGGGGAGCTGTTTTTT.

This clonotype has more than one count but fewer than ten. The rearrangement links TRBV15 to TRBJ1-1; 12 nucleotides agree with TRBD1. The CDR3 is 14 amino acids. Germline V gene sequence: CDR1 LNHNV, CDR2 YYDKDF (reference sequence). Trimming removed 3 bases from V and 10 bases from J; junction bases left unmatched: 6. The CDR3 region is CATSSKGQGARAFF. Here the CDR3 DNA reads TGTGCCACCAGCAGTAAGGGACAGGGGGCGAGAGCTTTCTTT.

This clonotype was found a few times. Written as DNA, the CDR3 is TGTGCCAGCAGGACTCGGGGGACAGAGAACACTGAAGCTTTCTTT. It codes for CASRTRGTENTEAFF. V and J are TRBV6-5 and TRBJ1-1; 7 nucleotides align to TRBD1. The CDR3 spans 15 residues. After removal of 6 bases from V and 1 base from J, the junction contained 8 bases not matched to a gene. Germline lookup yields CDR1 MNHEY and CDR2 SVGAGI.

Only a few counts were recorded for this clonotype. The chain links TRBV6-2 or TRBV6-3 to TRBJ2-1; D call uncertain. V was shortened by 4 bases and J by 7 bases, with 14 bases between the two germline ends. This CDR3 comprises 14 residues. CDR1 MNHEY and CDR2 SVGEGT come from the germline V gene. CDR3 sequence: CASSLTVLGNEQFF. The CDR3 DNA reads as TGTGCCAGCAGTTTGACCGTATTGGGTAATGAGCAGTTCTTC.

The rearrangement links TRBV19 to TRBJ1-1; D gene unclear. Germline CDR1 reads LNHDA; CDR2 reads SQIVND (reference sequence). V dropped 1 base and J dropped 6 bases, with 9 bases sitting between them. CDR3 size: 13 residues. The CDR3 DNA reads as TGTGCCAGTAGTATAGGTTATGCGGCTGAAGCTTTCTTT. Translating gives CASSIGYAAEAFF.

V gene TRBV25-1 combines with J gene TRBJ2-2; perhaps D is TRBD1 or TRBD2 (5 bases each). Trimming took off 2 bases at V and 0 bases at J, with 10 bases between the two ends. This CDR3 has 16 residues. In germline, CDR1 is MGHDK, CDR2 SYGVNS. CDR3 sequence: CASSETRGANTGELFF. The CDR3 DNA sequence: TGTGCCAGCAGTGAAACGAGAGGGGCGAACACCGGGGAGCTGTTTTTT.

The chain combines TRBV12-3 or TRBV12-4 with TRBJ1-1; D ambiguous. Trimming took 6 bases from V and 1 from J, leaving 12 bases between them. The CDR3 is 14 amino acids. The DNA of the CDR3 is TGTGCCAGCAGATCTTGGGCGGCGAACACTGAAGCTTTCTTT. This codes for CASRSWAANTEAFF.

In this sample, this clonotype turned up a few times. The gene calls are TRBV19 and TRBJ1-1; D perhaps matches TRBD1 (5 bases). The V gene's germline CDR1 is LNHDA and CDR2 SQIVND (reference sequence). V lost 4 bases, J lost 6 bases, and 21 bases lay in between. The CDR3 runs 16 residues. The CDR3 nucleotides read TGTGCCAGTAGTACCCACCCGACGGGGGGAGAACCTGAAGCTTTCTTT. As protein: CASSTHPTGGEPEAFF.

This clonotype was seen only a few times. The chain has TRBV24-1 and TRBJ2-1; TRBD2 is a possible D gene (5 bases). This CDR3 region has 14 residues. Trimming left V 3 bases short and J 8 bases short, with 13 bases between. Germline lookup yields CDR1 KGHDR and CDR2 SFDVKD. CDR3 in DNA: TGTGCCACCAGTGATCCCCCCGGGGTGTATGAGCAGTTCTTC. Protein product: CATSDPPGVYEQFF.

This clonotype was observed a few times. The CDR3 coding sequence is TGTGCCAGCAGTGGACAGGGGAGCTACAATGAGCAGTTCTTC. Its translation: CASSGQGSYNEQFF. The rearrangement joins TRBV7-8 to TRBJ2-1; TRBD1 agrees at 9 bases. Germline V gene sequence: CDR1 SGHVS, CDR2 FQNEAQ. The J segment lost 3 bases and the V segment lost 6 bases, leaving 3 bases of the junction unmatched. This CDR3 has 14 residues.

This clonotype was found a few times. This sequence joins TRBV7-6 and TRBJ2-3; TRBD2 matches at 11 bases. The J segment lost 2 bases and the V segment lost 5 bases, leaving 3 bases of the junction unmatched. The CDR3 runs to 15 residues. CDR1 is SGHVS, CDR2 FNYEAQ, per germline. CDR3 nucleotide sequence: TGTGCCAGCAGCCTTAGCGGGGGGGTCACAGATACGCAGTATTTT. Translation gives CASSLSGGVTDTQYF.

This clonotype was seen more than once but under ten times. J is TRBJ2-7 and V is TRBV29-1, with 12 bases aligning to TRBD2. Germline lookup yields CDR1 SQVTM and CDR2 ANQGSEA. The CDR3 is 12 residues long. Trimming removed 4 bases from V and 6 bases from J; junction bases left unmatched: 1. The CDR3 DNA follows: TGCAGCGTTGGGGGACTAGCGGGCGAGCAGTACTTC. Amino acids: CSVGGLAGEQYF.